This TCR beta chain was sequenced in a study of shared clonotypes between healthy human individuals. The repertoire was sequenced with immunoSEQ multiplex PCR; TCRdb's copy has only in-frame clones and lacks some. In the table there are about 1 million clones, about three quarters of which are singletons. Findings and caveats of the study: The expectation was that sequencing depth would affect clonotype sharing among donors. Donor scarcity curtailed the genetic and exposure-history diversity represented herein. A reduction in generation probabilities was seen for non-shared clonotypes relative to those shared by all four donors. Larger estimated richness was generally seen in naive subsets than in memory subsets.

Trimming stripped 0 bases from V and 5 bases from J, with 10 bases between. Germline V gene lookup returns CDR1 SGDLS and CDR2 YYNGEE. The CDR3 sequence is 14 residues long. This clone was detected many times. Its antigen is undetermined. The TCR was taken from a man between 18 and 29 years old in good health. What was sequenced was memory CD4+ T cells sorted from blood. Subset denoted: CD45RA-negative fraction. This chain connects TRBV9 to TRBJ2-3; weak D call: TRBD2 (5 bases). CDR3 bases: TGTGCCAGCAGCGTAGCTTCCCGGGGAGATACGCAGTATTTT. Translating it yields CASSVASRGDTQYF.